This entry lists 29 T cell receptor beta chains sequenced from one sample in a study of cytomegalovirus exposure and HLA in healthy donors. Primers: 60 Vbeta forward and 13 Jbeta reverse. Libraries were prepared by immunoSEQ multiplex PCR; TCRdb keeps only in-frame clonotypes and omits some of them. The sample lists some 89,000 clones; around 81% were seen once. The sample was PBMCs. Every receptor here comes from a woman aged 25 to 39 in good health and CMV-seronegative.

This chain connects TRBV5-1 to TRBJ1-1; a weak D match, TRBD1 (5 bases). This CDR3 comprises 16 residues. CDR1 and CDR2 from the germline V gene are SGHRS and YFSETQ. V lost 0 bases to trimming and J lost 0 bases, with 12 bases between them. CDR3 loop: CASSLASAGLNTEAFF. The CDR3 nucleotides are TGCGCCAGCAGCTTGGCCAGTGCAGGGCTGAACACTGAAGCTTTCTTT. Full variable domain (missing parts from reference TRBV5-1 and TRBJ1-1): KAGVTQTPRYLIKTRGQQVTLSCSPISGHRSVSWYQQTPGQGLQFLFEYFSETQRNKGNFPGRFSGRQFSNSRSEMNVSTLELGDSALYLCASSLASAGLNTEAFFGQGTRLTVV.

This clone was found once. This chain links TRBV2 with TRBJ1-1; D gene ambiguous. Germline values: CDR1 SNHLY, CDR2 FYNNEI. The V gene lost 7 bases and the J gene lost 1 base, with 10 bases spanning the gap. The CDR3 contains 13 residues. CDR3 region: CASKVGGNTEAFF. In nucleotides, the CDR3 is TGTGCCAGCAAGGTTGGAGGGAACACTGAAGCTTTCTTT.

V gene TRBV2 combines with J gene TRBJ1-4; D is perhaps TRBD1 (5 bases). V lost 4 bases, J lost 4 bases, and 10 bases lay in between. The V gene's germline CDR1 is SNHLY and CDR2 FYNNEI. The CDR3 contains 14 residues. The CDR3 loop reads CASSGLQVNEKLFF. The CDR3 region has the DNA TGTGCCAGCAGTGGTTTACAGGTTAATGAAAAACTGTTTTTT.

In this sample, this clone turned up a few times. The J gene is TRBJ2-1, the V gene TRBV5-1; D ambiguous. This CDR3 contains 16 residues. CDR1 is SGHRS and CDR2 is YFSETQ in the germline V gene. The ends were cut back, 0 bases at V and 4 bases at J, with 14 bases in the middle. Written as DNA, the CDR3 is TGCGCCAGCAGCTTGGGTACCACCGGTGGTTACAATGAGCAGTTCTTC. This translates into CASSLGTTGGYNEQFF.

This clone was recorded once. The germline gene is not matched at one end of the junction; a read error may be the cause. The chain has TRBV5-8 and TRBJ2-7; 8 positions agree with TRBD1. From germline, CDR1 is SGHTS and CDR2 YDEGEE. This CDR3 has 11 amino acids. This CDR3 is CASSSRDRPLF. The CDR3 nucleotides read TGTGCCAGCAGCTCCCGGGACAGGCCACTCTTC.

V usage is TRBV5-1 and J usage is TRBJ2-5; TRBD2 matches 11 bases. This CDR3 is built from 16 residues. V shed 4 bases and J 0 bases; nucleotides not matched to a gene: 5. CDR1 SGHRS and CDR2 YFSETQ come from the germline V gene. In DNA form, the CDR3 reads TGCGCCAGCAGCCTCGGACTAGCGGGCAACCAAGAGACCCAGTACTTC. It yields the protein CASSLGLAGNQETQYF.

A few counts support this clone. V usage is TRBV28 and J usage is TRBJ1-2; 8 bases align to TRBD1. The CDR3 extends over 13 amino acids. The V gene end was trimmed by 4 bases and the J gene end by 7 bases; junction bases not matched to a gene: 5. Germline CDR1 and CDR2: MDHEN and SYDVKM. CDR3 sequence: CASSSPGGVGYTF. CDR3 DNA: TGTGCCAGCAGTTCCCCAGGGGGCGTTGGCTACACCTTC.

This clone occurred once. The chain uses TRBV6-5 and TRBJ1-4; 7 bases align to TRBD1. V shed 4 bases and J 8 bases; nucleotides not matched to a gene: 10. The CDR3 has 15 amino acids. The germline gives CDR1 MNHEY, CDR2 SVGAGI. The CDR3 protein is CASSFDRQGWEKLFF. CDR3 sequence (DNA): TGTGCCAGCAGTTTCGACAGACAGGGATGGGAAAAACTGTTTTTT.

The gene calls are TRBV10-3 and TRBJ2-7, with D tentatively TRBD1 (5 bases). V was shortened by 5 bases and J by 0 bases, with 11 bases between the two germline ends. The V gene's germline CDR1 is ENHRY and CDR2 SYGVKD. The CDR3 has 14 residues. In DNA form, the CDR3 reads TGTGCCATCAGTAGCACAGGCTACTCCTACGAGCAGTACTTC. Protein: CAISSTGYSYEQYF.

The rearrangement joins TRBV5-4 to TRBJ2-5; perhaps TRBD1 as D (6 bases). This CDR3 has 13 residues. The V and J ends lost 0 bases and 3 bases respectively, with 6 bases between them. Germline CDR1 reads SGHNT; CDR2 reads YYREEE (reference sequence). CDR3 sequence (DNA): TGTGCCAGCAGCTTGGACAGGGAAGAGACCCAGTACTTC. Its translation is CASSLDREETQYF.

The J gene is TRBJ2-7, the V gene TRBV5-4; D perhaps matches TRBD2 (7 bases). Germline assignment: CDR1 SGHNT and CDR2 YYREEE (reference sequence). V was trimmed by 1 base and J by 1 base, leaving 12 bases between them. The CDR3 runs 15 residues. CDR3 region: CASSLSGGLSYEQYF. Here the CDR3 DNA reads TGTGCCAGCAGCTTGTCCGGGGGGCTTTCCTACGAGCAGTACTTC.

This clone was seen once. The V and J genes are TRBV5-1 and TRBJ2-3; perhaps TRBD2 as D (6 bases). V was pared by 0 bases and J by 3 bases, with 20 bases between. Germline V gene lookup returns CDR1 SGHRS and CDR2 YFSETQ. This CDR3 has 18 residues. This CDR3 is CASSLGRGGDLSTDTQYF. DNA for the CDR3: TGCGCCAGCAGCTTGGGGCGCGGAGGGGATCTCAGTACAGATACGCAGTATTTT.

V gene TRBV7-2 combines with J gene TRBJ2-7, with a tentative D call TRBD1 (6 bases). Trimming left V 4 bases short and J 0 bases short, with 13 bases between. This CDR3 has 15 residues. Looked up from germline, CDR1 is SGHTA and CDR2 is FQGNSA. CDR3 residues: CASSSDRSSSYEQYF. CDR3 nucleotide sequence: TGTGCCAGCAGCTCAGACAGGTCAAGCTCCTACGAGCAGTACTTC.

This clone has just a few counts. This chain connects TRBV7-9 to TRBJ2-5; D unresolved. Trimming shortened V by 1 base and J by 4 bases, and 7 bases separated the two germline ends. CDR3 length: 13 residues. The germline gives CDR1 SEHNR, CDR2 FQNEAQ (reference sequence). The CDR3 coding sequence is TGTGCCAGCAGCTTAGGGCAGATAGAGACCCAGTACTTC. It is translated as CASSLGQIETQYF.

The rearrangement joins TRBV7-8 to TRBJ1-4; TRBD1 matches at 8 bases. CDR1 is SGHVS and CDR2 is FQNEAQ in the germline V gene. The junction had 9 bases not matched to a gene; V was cut back by 5 bases and J by 7 bases. The CDR3 totals 15 residues. The chain's CDR3 is CASSDPGGLTEKLFF. DNA of the CDR3: TGTGCCAGCAGCGACCCAGGGGGCCTGACTGAAAAACTGTTTTTT.

The gene calls are TRBV5-8 and TRBJ1-3; D not resolved. CDR1 SGHTS and CDR2 YDEGEE come from the germline V gene. The CDR3 loop spans 18 amino acids. The V gene lost 0 bases and the J gene lost 0 bases, with 16 bases spanning the gap. The CDR3 region is CASSLVFGGGFSGNTIYF. DNA of the CDR3: TGTGCCAGCAGCTTGGTATTCGGTGGAGGCTTCTCTGGAAACACCATATATTTT.

The V and J genes are TRBV6-5 and TRBJ2-3; TRBD1 aligns across 8 bases. Germline trimming cut 2 bases from V and 4 bases from J; bases unmatched to any gene: 8. The germline V gene encodes CDR1 MNHEY and CDR2 SVGAGI. The CDR3 consists of 16 residues. DNA for the CDR3: TGTGCCAGCAGTTACGCAGGACAGGGTAGCGCAGATACGCAGTATTTT. The encoded protein is CASSYAGQGSADTQYF.

V and J are TRBV6-1 and TRBJ1-1, with 7 bases that match TRBD1. In germline, CDR1 is MNHNS, CDR2 SASEGT. Trimming took 7 bases from V and 7 from J; bases not matched to a gene: 6. The CDR3 runs to 12 residues. CDR3 sequence: CASTFGQVEAFF. The CDR3 DNA reads as TGTGCCAGCACCTTCGGACAGGTTGAAGCTTTCTTT.

For the CDR3, the DNA is TGTGCCAGCAGCCTCACCGGGACAGGGATACATTGGGGCAATCAGCCCCAGCATTTT. Translating gives CASSLTGTGIHWGNQPQHF. V and J are TRBV7-6 and TRBJ1-5, with TRBD1 identical over 9 bases. The V gene's germline CDR1 is SGHVS and CDR2 FNYEAQ. J gave up 2 bases and V 5 bases, and 16 bases lay outside the gene matches. This CDR3 is built from 19 residues.

The chain uses TRBV28 and TRBJ2-7; 8 positions match TRBD1. CDR1 and CDR2 from the germline V gene are MDHEN and SYDVKM. CDR3 length equals 16 residues. Losses at the gene ends were 5 bases for V and 1 base for J; bases not matched to a gene: 10. CDR3 residues: CASSGYRGSYSYEQYF. The CDR3 DNA sequence: TGTGCCAGCAGTGGCTACAGGGGGTCCTATTCCTACGAGCAGTACTTC.

This chain links TRBV9 with TRBJ1-4; 7 bases agree with TRBD1. Germline V CDR1 and CDR2: SGDLS, YYNGEE. Germline trimming cut 4 bases from V and 8 bases from J; bases unmatched to any gene: 14. The CDR3 length is 16 residues. In DNA, the CDR3 is TGTGCCAGCAGCCAGAACATGATTACAGGGGAAGAAAAACTGTTTTTT. Translation: CASSQNMITGEEKLFF.

The chain has TRBV28 and TRBJ2-1, with TRBD2 matching over 8 bases. The V gene's germline CDR1 is MDHEN and CDR2 SYDVKM. This CDR3 contains 16 residues. The V gene end was trimmed by 7 bases and the J gene end by 3 bases; junction bases not matched to a gene: 11. The DNA for the CDR3 is TGTGCCAGCACCTCCCACGCGGGAGGTAGCTACAATGAGCAGTTCTTC. Its translation: CASTSHAGGSYNEQFF.

Note on this clone: Other DNA sequences in this specimen translate into the identical CDR3. The CDR3 nucleotides read TGTGCCAGCAGCTTAGGAGATGGCCGCTCCTACGAGCAGTACTTC. This gives the protein CASSLGDGRSYEQYF. The chain combines TRBV5-4 with TRBJ2-7; no firm D call. The ends were cut back, 2 bases at V and 0 bases at J, with 12 bases in the middle. The CDR3 loop spans 15 amino acids. The germline CDR1 and CDR2 sequences are SGHNT and YYREEE (reference sequence).

About this clone: One junction end disagrees with the germline gene, perhaps due to a read error. The chain carries TRBV7-9 and TRBJ1-1; D is unclear. The CDR3 is 13 amino acids. CDR1 SEHNR and CDR2 FQNEAQ come from the germline V gene (reference sequence). CDR3 region: CSSSPGVDTEAFF. The DNA for the CDR3 is TGTTCCAGCAGCCCCGGGGTGGACACTGAAGCTTTCTTT. The entire variable domain, with the rest obtained from reference TRBV7-9 and TRBJ1-1, is as follows: DTGVSQNPRHKITKRGQNVTFRCDPISEHNRLYWYRQTLGQGPEFLTYFQNEAQLEKSRLLSDRFSAERPKGSFSTLEIQRTEQGDSAMYLCSSSPGVDTEAFFGQGTRLTVV.

The genes are TRBV7-9 and TRBJ2-1; perhaps TRBD2 as D (5 bases). This CDR3 contains 11 residues. Trimming left V 3 bases short and J 9 bases short, with 6 bases between. CDR1 and CDR2 from the germline V gene are SEHNR and FQNEAQ (reference sequence). In nucleotides, the CDR3 is TGTGCCAGCAGCTTTGGAGGTGAGCAGTTCTTC. This translates into CASSFGGEQFF.

The chain is built from TRBV7-6 and TRBJ1-3; 12 nucleotides align to TRBD1. V trimming: 5 bases; J trimming: 6 bases; junction bases outside the gene matches: 17. Germline assignment: CDR1 SGHVS and CDR2 FNYEAQ. CDR3 length equals 19 residues. CDR3 DNA: TGTGCCAGCAGCCAAACCGGGACAGGGGGCGCAGCAGGTCTAAACACCATATATTTT. Protein: CASSQTGTGGAAGLNTIYF.

V gene TRBV7-9 combines with J gene TRBJ1-1, with TRBD1 as a possible D gene (5 bases). V was shortened by 8 bases and J by 0 bases, with 10 bases between the two germline ends. The germline gives CDR1 SEHNR, CDR2 FQNEAQ (reference sequence). The CDR3 loop spans 13 amino acids. The CDR3 is CASGRQMNTEAFF. In DNA form, the CDR3 reads TGTGCCAGCGGCCGACAGATGAACACTGAAGCTTTCTTT.

The gene calls are TRBV7-2 and TRBJ1-1; the D is unclear. Trimming removed 0 bases from V and 4 bases from J, with 12 bases in between. This CDR3 region has 15 residues. Per the germline V gene, CDR1 is SGHTA and CDR2 is FQGNSA. The CDR3 DNA follows: TGTGCCAGCAGCTTAGCGTCCGGAGGGCCCACTGAAGCTTTCTTT. It translates to CASSLASGGPTEAFF.

CDR3 nucleotides: TGTGCCATCAGCGAGGTCGGACAGGGGGTGTCGGCGAGATCCTACGAGCAGTACTTC. Translating gives CAISEVGQGVSARSYEQYF. V is TRBV10-3 and J is TRBJ2-7; 10 bases agree with TRBD1. The CDR3 covers 19 residues. Losses at the gene ends were 6 bases for V and 1 base for J; bases not matched to a gene: 18. Germline V gene lookup returns CDR1 ENHRY and CDR2 SYGVKD.